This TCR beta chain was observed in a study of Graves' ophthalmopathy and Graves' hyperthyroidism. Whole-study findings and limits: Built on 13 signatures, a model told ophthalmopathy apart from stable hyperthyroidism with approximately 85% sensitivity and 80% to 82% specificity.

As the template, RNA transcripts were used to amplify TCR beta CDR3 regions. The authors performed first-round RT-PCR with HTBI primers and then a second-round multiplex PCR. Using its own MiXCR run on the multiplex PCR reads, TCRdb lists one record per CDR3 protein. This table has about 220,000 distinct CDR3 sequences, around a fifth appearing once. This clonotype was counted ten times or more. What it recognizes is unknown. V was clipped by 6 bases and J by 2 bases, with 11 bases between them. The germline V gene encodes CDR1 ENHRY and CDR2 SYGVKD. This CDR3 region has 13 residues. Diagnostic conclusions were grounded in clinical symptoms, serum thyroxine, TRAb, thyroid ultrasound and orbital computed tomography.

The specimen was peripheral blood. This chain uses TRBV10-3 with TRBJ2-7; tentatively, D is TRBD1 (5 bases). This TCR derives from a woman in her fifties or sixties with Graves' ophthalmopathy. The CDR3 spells CAIRQGAPYEQYF. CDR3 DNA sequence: TGTGCCATCAGACAAGGGGCCCCCTACGAGCAGTACTTC.